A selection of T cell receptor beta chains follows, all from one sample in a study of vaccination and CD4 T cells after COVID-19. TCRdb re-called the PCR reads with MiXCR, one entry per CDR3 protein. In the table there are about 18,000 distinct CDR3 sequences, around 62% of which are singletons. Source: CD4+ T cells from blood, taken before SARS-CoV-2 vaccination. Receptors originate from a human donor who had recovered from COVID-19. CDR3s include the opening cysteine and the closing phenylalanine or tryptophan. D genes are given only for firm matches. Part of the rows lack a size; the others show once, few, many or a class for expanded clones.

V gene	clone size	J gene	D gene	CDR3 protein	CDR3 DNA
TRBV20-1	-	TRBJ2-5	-	CSARDLGSGAQYF	TGCAGTGCTAGAGATCTGGGATCTGGGGCCCAGTACTTC
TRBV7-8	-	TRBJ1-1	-	CASSRLNTEAFF	TGTGCCAGCAGCAGACTGAACACTGAAGCTTTCTTT
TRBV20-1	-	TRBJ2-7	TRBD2	CSASRLAGVEQYF	TGCAGTGCGAGCCGACTAGCGGGAGTCGAGCAGTACTTC
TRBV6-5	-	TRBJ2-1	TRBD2	CASSWAGGGTYNEQFF	TGTGCCAGCAGTTGGGCCGGGGGGGGAACATACAATGAGCAGTTCTTC
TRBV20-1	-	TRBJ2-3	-	CSAQKPGEGGTQYF	TGCAGTGCCCAAAAACCGGGAGAAGGGGGTACGCAGTATTTT
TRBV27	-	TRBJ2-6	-	CASSFPRTSGANVLTF	TGTGCCAGCAGTTTTCCCAGGACATCTGGGGCCAACGTCCTGACTTTC
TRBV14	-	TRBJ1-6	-	CASSQTRTVYNSPLHF	TGTGCCAGCAGCCAGACCCGGACAGTTTATAATTCACCCCTCCACTTT
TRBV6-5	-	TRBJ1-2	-	CASSWVPPTGGYTF	TGTGCCAGCAGTTGGGTTCCGCCCACGGGGGGCTACACCTTC
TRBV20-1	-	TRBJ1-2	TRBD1	CSARVRDRGYGYTF	TGCAGTGCTAGAGTAAGGGACAGGGGGTATGGCTACACCTTC
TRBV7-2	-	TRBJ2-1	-	CASSPFSYNEHFF	TGTGCCAGCAGCCCCTTCTCCTACAATGAGCATTTCTTC
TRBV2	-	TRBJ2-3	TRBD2	CASSLNSAGGTDTQYF	TGTGCCAGCAGTTTAAACTCAGCGGGAGGGACAGATACGCAGTATTTT
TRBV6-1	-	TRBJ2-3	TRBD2	CASRETSGGVSSTDTQYF	TGTGCCAGCAGGGAGACTAGCGGAGGTGTTTCTAGCACAGATACGCAGTATTTT
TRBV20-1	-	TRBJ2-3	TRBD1	CSARGHRGRTDTQYF	TGCAGTGCTAGAGGCCACAGGGGGCGCACAGATACGCAGTATTTT
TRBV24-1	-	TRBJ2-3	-	CATSDPTGVAWGTDTQYF	TGTGCCACCAGTGACCCGACGGGAGTGGCGTGGGGCACAGATACGCAGTATTTT
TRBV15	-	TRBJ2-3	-	CATSLYRLTDTQYF	TGTGCCACCAGCCTATACAGGCTCACAGATACGCAGTATTTT
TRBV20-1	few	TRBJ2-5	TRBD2	CSAKDLIAGLTETQYF	TGCAGTGCTAAAGATTTAATAGCGGGACTCACAGAGACCCAGTACTTC
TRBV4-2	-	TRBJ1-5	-	CASSQDRYSNQPQHF	TGTGCCAGCAGCCAAGACCGGTATAGCAATCAGCCCCAGCATTTT
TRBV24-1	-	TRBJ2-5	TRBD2	CATSDVAGGVETQYF	TGTGCCACCAGTGACGTAGCGGGAGGGGTAGAGACCCAGTACTTC
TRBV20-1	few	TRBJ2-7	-	CSAGYSSHYEQYF	TGCAGTGCCGGATACTCTAGCCACTACGAGCAGTACTTC
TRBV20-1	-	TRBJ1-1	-	CSARQDGVNTEAFF	TGCAGTGCTAGGCAAGATGGCGTGAACACTGAAGCTTTCTTT
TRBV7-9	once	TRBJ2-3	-	CASTLYVTPRDTQYF	TGTGCCAGCACCCTTTACGTGACCCCGAGGGATACGCAGTATTTT
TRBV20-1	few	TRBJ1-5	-	CSARRPGQSNQPQHF	TGCAGTGCTAGGAGGCCCGGACAGAGCAATCAGCCCCAGCATTTT
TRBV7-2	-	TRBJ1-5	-	CASSLMGARQPQHF	TGTGCCAGCAGCTTAATGGGGGCGCGTCAGCCCCAGCATTTT
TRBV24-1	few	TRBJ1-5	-	CATSADNQPQHF	TGTGCCACCAGTGCGGACAATCAGCCCCAGCATTTT
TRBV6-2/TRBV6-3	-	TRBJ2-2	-	CASDRTGPVGTGELFF	TGTGCCAGCGATCGTACCGGGCCGGTGGGGACCGGGGAGCTGTTTTTT
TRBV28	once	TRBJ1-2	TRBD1	CASSLGTGGSFYGYTF	TGTGCCAGCAGTTTAGGGACAGGGGGCTCGTTCTATGGCTACACCTTC
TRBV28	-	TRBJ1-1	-	CASSPPGAKTEAFF	TGTGCCAGCAGTCCCCCAGGGGCGAAGACTGAAGCTTTCTTT
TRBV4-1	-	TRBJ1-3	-	CASSQAPLRQESSGNTIYF	TGCGCCAGCAGCCAAGCCCCACTACGACAGGAGAGCTCTGGAAACACCATATATTTT
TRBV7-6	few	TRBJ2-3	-	CASSLRPTLTDTQYF	TGTGCCAGCAGCCTTAGGCCAACCCTCACAGATACGCAGTATTTT
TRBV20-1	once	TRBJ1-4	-	CSVWVNSLVFF	TGCAGTGTATGGGTAAACAGCCTTGTGTTTTTT
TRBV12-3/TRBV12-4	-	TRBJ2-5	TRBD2	CASGGIAGRGKRETQYF	TGTGCCAGCGGAGGCATAGCGGGAAGGGGGAAAAGGGAGACCCAGTACTTC
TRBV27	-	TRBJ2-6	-	CASSLGGRSGANVLTF	TGTGCCAGCAGTTTGGGCGGGCGCTCTGGGGCCAACGTCCTGACTTTC
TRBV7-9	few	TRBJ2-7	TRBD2	CASSLGTKDEQYF	TGTGCCAGCAGCCTGGGGACTAAGGACGAGCAGTACTTC
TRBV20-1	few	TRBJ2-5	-	CSATHRNQETQYF	TGCAGTGCTACGCACCGGAACCAAGAGACCCAGTACTTC
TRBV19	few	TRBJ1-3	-	CASTPGQGRRVNTIYF	TGTGCCAGTACCCCCGGGCAGGGACGGAGGGTTAACACCATATATTTT
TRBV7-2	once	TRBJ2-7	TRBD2	CASSFAGLAGVYEQYF	TGTGCCAGCAGCTTCGCGGGACTAGCGGGAGTCTACGAGCAGTACTTC
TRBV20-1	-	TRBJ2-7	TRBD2	CSRSGSRGEQYF	TGCAGCCGAAGCGGGAGTAGGGGCGAGCAGTACTTC
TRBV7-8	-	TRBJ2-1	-	CASSRNPRVYNEQFF	TGTGCCAGCAGTCGTAACCCTAGAGTGTACAATGAGCAGTTCTTC
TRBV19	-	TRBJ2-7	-	CASSAGQREYEQYF	TGTGCCAGTAGCGCGGGACAGAGAGAGTACGAGCAGTACTTC
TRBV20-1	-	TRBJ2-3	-	CSAPKRTVSDTQYF	TGCAGTGCTCCCAAACGGACGGTCTCAGATACGCAGTATTTT